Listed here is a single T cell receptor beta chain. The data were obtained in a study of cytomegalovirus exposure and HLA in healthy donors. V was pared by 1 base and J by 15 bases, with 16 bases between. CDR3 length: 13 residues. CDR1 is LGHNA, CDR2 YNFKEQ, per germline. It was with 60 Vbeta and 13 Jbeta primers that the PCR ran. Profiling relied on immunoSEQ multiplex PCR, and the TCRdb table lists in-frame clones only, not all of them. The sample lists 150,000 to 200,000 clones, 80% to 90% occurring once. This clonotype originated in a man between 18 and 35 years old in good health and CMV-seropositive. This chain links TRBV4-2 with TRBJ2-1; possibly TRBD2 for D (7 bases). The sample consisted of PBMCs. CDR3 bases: TGTGCCAGCAGCCAAGGGGGGTTAGGGGGGGGGTTCTTC. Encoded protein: CASSQGGLGGGFF.